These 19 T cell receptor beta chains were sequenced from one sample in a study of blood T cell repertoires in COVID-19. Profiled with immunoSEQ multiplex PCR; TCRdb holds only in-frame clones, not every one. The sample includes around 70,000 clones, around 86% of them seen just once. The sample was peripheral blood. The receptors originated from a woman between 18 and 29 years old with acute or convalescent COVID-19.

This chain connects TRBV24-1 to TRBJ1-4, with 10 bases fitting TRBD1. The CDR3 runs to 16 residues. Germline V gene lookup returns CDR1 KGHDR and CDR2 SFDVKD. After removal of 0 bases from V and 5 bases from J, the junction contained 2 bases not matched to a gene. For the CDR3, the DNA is TGTGCCACCAGTGATTTGGGGACAGGGGCAAATGAAAAACTGTTTTTT. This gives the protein CATSDLGTGANEKLFF.

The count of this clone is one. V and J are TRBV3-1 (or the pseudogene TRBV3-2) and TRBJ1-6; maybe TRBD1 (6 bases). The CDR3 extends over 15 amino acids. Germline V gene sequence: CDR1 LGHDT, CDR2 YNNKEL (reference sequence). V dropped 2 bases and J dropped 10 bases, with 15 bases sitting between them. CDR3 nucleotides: TGTGCCAGCAGCCAAAGGGGGGGGACCGAATCACCCCTCCACTTT. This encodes CASSQRGGTESPLHF.

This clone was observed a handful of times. CDR3 protein: CASSYTGYEQYF. In nucleotides, the CDR3 is TGTGCCAGCAGTTACACAGGATACGAGCAGTACTTC. The chain employs TRBV6-5 and TRBJ2-7; a possible D gene is TRBD1 (5 bases). This CDR3 region has 12 residues. Per germline, CDR1 MNHEY and CDR2 SVGAGI. V was clipped by 2 bases and J by 4 bases, with 6 bases between them.

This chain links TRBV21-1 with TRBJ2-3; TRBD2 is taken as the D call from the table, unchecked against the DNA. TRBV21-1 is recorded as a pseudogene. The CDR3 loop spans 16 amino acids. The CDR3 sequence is CASSKDLAGKTDTQYF. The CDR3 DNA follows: TGTGCCAGCAGCAAAGATCTAGCGGGGAAGACAGATACGCAGTATTTT.

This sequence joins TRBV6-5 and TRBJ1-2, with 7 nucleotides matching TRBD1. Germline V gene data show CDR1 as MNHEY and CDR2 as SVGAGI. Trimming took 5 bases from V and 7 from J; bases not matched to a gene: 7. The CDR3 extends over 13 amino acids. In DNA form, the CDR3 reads TGTGCCAGCAGTCAGACAGGGCAGATTGGCTACACCTTC. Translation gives CASSQTGQIGYTF.

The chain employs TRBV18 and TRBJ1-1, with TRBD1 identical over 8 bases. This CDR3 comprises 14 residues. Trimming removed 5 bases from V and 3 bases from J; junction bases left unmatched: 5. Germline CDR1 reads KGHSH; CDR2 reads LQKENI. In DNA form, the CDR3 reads TGTGCCAGCTCAGACAGGGGTCGGGACACTGAAGCTTTCTTT. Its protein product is CASSDRGRDTEAFF.

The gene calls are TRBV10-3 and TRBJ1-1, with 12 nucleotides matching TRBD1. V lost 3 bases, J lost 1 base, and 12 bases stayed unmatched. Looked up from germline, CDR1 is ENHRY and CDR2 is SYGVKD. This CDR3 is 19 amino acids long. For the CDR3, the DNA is TGTGCCATCAGTGAAGGGGACAGGGGGCGCAAAGGACGGAACACTGAAGCTTTCTTT. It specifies CAISEGDRGRKGRNTEAFF.

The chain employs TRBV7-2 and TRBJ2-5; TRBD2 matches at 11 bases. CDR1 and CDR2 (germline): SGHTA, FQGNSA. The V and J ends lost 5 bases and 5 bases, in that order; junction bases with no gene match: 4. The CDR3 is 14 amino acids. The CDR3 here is CASSLSGRGETQYF. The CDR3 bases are TGTGCCAGCAGCCTTAGCGGGAGGGGGGAGACCCAGTACTTC.

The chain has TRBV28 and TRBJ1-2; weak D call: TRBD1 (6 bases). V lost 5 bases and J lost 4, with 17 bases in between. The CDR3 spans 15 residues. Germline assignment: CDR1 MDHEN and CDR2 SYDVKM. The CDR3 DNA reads TGTGCCAGCAGTCTTGGACAGCTAAGGTCCTATGGCTACACCTTC. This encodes CASSLGQLRSYGYTF.

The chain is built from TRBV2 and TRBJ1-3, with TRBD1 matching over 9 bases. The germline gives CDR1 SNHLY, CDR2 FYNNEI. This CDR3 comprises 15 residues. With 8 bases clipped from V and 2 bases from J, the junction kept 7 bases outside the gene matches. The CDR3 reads CASVLDRGPGNTIYF. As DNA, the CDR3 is TGTGCCAGCGTGCTGGACAGGGGTCCTGGAAACACCATATATTTT.

CDR3 region: CASSQQGRGDTQYF. The CDR3 coding sequence is TGCGCCAGCAGCCAACAAGGGAGGGGAGATACGCAGTATTTT. The chain employs TRBV4-1 and TRBJ2-3; TRBD2 matches at 7 bases. This CDR3 contains 14 residues. The ends lost 2 bases at V and 5 bases at J; junction bases unmatched: 4. Germline V CDR1 and CDR2: MGHRA, YSYEKL.

The CDR3, as DNA: TGTGCCAGCAGCTTTGGACTAGCGGGAGGGACAGATACGCAGTATTTT. It is translated as CASSFGLAGGTDTQYF. The chain links TRBV7-2 to TRBJ2-3; 15 bases agree with TRBD2. Trimming removed 3 bases from V and 3 bases from J; junction bases left unmatched: 1. There are 16 residues in the CDR3. Per germline, CDR1 SGHTA and CDR2 FQGNSA.

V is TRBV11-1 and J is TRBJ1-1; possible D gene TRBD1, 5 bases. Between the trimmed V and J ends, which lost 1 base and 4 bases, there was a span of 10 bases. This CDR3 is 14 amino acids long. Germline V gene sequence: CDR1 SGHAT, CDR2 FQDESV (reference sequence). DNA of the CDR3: TGTGCCAGCAGCTTAGAAGGGGCGGCCACTGAAGCTTTCTTT. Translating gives CASSLEGAATEAFF.

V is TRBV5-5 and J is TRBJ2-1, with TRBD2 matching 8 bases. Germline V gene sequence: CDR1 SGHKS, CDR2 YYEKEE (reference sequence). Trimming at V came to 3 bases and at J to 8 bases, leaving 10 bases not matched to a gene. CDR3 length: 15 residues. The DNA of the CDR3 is TGTGCCAGCAGCTCAGAACCGGGACTAGTTGATGAGCAGTTCTTC. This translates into CASSSEPGLVDEQFF.

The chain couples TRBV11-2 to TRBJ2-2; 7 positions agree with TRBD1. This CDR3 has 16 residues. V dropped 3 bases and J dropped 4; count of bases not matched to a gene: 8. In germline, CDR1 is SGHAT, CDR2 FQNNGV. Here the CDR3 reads CASSLSTGSGTGELFF. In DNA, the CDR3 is TGTGCCAGCAGCTTGTCGACAGGGTCGGGCACCGGGGAGCTGTTTTTT.

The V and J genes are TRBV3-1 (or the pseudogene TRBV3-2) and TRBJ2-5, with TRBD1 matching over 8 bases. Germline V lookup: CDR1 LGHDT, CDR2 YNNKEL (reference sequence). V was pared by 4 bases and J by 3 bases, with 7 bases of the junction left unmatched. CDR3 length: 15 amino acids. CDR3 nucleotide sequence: TGTGCCAGCAGCCCGTTCGGGACAGGAAAAGAGACCCAGTACTTC. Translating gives CASSPFGTGKETQYF.

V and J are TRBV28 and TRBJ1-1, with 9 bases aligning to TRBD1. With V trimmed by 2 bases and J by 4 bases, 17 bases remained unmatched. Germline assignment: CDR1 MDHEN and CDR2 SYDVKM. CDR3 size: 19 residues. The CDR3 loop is CASSLPTNRGPRLSTEAFF. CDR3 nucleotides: TGTGCCAGCAGTTTACCTACAAACAGGGGGCCCCGCCTGAGCACTGAAGCTTTCTTT. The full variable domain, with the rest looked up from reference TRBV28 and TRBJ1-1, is DVKVTQSSRYLVKRTGEKVFLECVQDMDHENMFWYRQDPGLGLRLIYFSYDVKMKEKGDIPEGYSVSREKKERFSLILESASTNQTSMYLCASSLPTNRGPRLSTEAFFGQGTRLTVV.

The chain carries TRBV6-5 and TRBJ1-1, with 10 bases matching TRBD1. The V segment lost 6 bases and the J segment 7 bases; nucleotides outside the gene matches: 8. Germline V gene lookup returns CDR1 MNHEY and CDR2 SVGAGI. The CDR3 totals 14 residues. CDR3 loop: CASSHLDRGIEAFF. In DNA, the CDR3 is TGTGCCAGCAGCCACCTGGACAGGGGGATTGAAGCTTTCTTT.

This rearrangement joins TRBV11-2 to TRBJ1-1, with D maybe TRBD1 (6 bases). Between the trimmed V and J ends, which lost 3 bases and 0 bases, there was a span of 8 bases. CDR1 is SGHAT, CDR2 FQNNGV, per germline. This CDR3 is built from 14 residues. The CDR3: CASSFQGLNTEAFF. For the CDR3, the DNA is TGTGCCAGCAGCTTTCAGGGGCTGAACACTGAAGCTTTCTTT.